This T cell receptor beta chain was observed in a study of PD-1 blockade in classical Hodgkin lymphoma (dated by TCRdb to 2020 to 2021). As for the study more broadly: Nivolumab dosing was 3 mg/kg intravenously every 2 weeks, continuing until either disease progression or unacceptable toxicity. A peripheral blood immune signature of response to PD-1 blockade in classical Hodgkin lymphoma was defined using TCR beta sequencing and CyTOF.

The time point label on this specimen signifies: cycle 4 day 1 (C4D1), after more than five weeks of nivolumab. All trial patients had relapsed after autologous stem cell transplantation, with cohorts A, B and C differing in prior brentuximab vedotin exposure. A Miltenyi CD4+ T cell isolation kit was used for magnetic negative selection to purify CD4+ T cells from thawed PBMCs. A total of 50 to 70 patients with relapsed/refractory classical Hodgkin lymphoma made up the trial cohort, and each patient's best overall response was complete response, partial response or progressive disease. Trial patients were treated with single-agent nivolumab in the multi-cohort phase II CheckMate 205 trial. An independent review committee assessed best overall response using the 2007 International Working Group response criteria. PBMCs from the trial were collected at three points: immediately before nivolumab initiation (C1D1), and during therapy at cycle 2 day 1 and cycle 4 day 1. Peripheral blood was collected in 8 mL Vacutainer Cell Preparation Tubes, from which PBMCs were isolated by centrifugation and then cryopreserved. Purified CD4+ and CD8+ fractions were prepared only for cases with an additional available PBMC sample. Magnetically labelled cells were removed on LS columns in a quadroMACS separator, and the flow-through was collected as the purified fraction.

On this clone: Its antigen is currently not known. The record has no base qualities; no much larger clone is one base away.

The Qiagen DNeasy kit was used to extract genomic DNA both from unsorted PBMCs and from the negatively selected CD4+ and CD8+ fractions. TCR beta CDR3 regions were subjected to amplification by immunoSEQ multiplex PCR with primers that anneal to V and J segments. A synthetic immune receptor repertoire was used to minimize amplification bias, and any residual bias was removed computationally once sequencing was done. In the authors' own workflow: Custom Python scripts were used to quantify repertoire diversity as the Shannon entropy index. Unsorted, CD4+ and CD8+ repertoires were examined separately, except in combined analyses, for which CD4+ and CD8+ sequences were merged in silico. A clone counted as expanded when the clone's frequency after treatment rose at least 2-fold relative to C1D1, and clones undetected at baseline were given a pseudocount of 0.5. Clones with 0 or 1 copy at C1D1 were defined as singleton clones, while clones with 2 or more copies were defined as non-singleton clones. By matching protein sequences in sorted samples from the same patient, clones expanded in unsorted samples were annotated as CD4+, CD8+ or unknown. Wilcoxon tests on paired samples were used to test changes in diversity from C1D1 to C4D1. TCRdb limited this immuneACCESS table to in-frame rearrangements with V and J called. A share of clones is missing; checked studies link under half to unresolved V genes, and the rest is unexplained. The V and J calls and clone size are taken from that table; D and trimming were inferred from the DNA. This sample gives roughly 30,000 clones in total; 70% to 80% of them show up just once. The ten largest clones take up about 0.57% of the sample.

Summary of the overall study and its limitations: Diversity was lower in patients who began nivolumab less than 1 year after ASCT, so these patients were left out of later analyses to avoid confounding by immune reconstitution. CD4+ but not CD8+ TCR diversity rose significantly by C4D1 (p=0.0027 vs p=0.16), most apparent in complete responders (p=0.02). Baseline TCR diversity was reported as lower in newly diagnosed patients than in healthy donors, and lower still in relapsed/refractory patients. Baseline diversity similar to that of newly diagnosed patients was observed in trial patients achieving complete response, whereas significantly lower diversity was observed in partial responders and progressors. Only a single clinical trial cohort was studied, and what caused the repertoire differences, possibly disease activity or prior therapy, remained undefined.

The clonotype was recovered from a human donor with classical Hodgkin lymphoma. Sequenced here: CD4+ T cells from blood, sampled before the fourth cycle of nivolumab.

The DNA sequence is given as TGCGCCAGCAGCTCCAACCAATGGGGGGGGCAGGGTACGCAGTATTTT. This sequence encodes CASSSNQWGGQGTQYF. The V and J genes are TRBV5-1 and TRBJ2-3, with a weak D call of TRBD2 (7 bases match). The germline ends are 22 bases apart after V is trimmed by 3 bases and J by 8 bases. CDR1 is given as SGHRS and CDR2 as YFSETQ, both from the germline V gene. Counted from cysteine to phenylalanine, this CDR3 has 16 amino acids. The sequence is cut down to CDR3 DNA, 48 bases in frame from base 1.